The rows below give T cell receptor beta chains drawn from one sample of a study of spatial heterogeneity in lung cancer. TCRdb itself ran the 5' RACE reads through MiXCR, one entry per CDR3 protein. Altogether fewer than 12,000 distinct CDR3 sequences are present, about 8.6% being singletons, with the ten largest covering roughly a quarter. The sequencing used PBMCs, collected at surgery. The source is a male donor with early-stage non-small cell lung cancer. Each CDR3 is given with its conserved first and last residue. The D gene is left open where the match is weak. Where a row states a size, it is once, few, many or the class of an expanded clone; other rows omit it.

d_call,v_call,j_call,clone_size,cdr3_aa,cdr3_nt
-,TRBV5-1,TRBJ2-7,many,CASSFGQPIYEQYF,TGCGCCAGCAGCTTCGGGCAGCCAATCTACGAGCAGTACTTC
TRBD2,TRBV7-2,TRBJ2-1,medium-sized,CASSLRRTAGPRWGQFF,TGTGCCAGCAGCTTAAGGCGTACAGCGGGGCCTCGATGGGGGCAGTTCTTC
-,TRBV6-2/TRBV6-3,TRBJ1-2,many,CASRGIEDYGYTF,TGTGCCAGCAGGGGGATAGAAGACTATGGCTACACCTTC
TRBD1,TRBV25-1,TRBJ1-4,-,CASSKLQGATNEKLFF,TGTGCCAGCAGTAAACTACAGGGGGCGACTAATGAAAAACTGTTTTTT
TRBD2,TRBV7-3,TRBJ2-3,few,CASSRHPPGGGISDTQYF,TGTGCCAGCAGCCGCCACCCCCCGGGGGGGGGGATTTCAGATACGCAGTATTTT
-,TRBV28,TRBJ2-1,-,CASSYLIPALPSQVPYNEQFF,TGTGCCAGCAGTTATCTAATTCCGGCCCTTCCGAGCCAGGTCCCCTACAATGAGCAGTTCTTC
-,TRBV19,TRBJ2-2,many,CASSIVRGPPGELFF,TGTGCCAGTAGTATAGTTCGGGGGCCGCCCGGGGAGCTGTTTTTT
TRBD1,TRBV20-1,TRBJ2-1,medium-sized,CSANGQGRLVEQFF,TGCAGTGCTAATGGACAGGGGCGATTAGTTGAGCAGTTCTTC
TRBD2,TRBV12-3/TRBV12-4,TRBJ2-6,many,CASRPGLAGTGANVLTF,TGTGCCAGCAGACCGGGACTAGCGGGGACCGGGGCCAACGTCCTGACTTTC
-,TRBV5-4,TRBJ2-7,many,CASSSTGQYEQYF,TGTGCCAGCAGCTCGACCGGACAGTACGAGCAGTACTTC
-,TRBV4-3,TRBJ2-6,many,CASSRGLGANVLTF,TGCGCCAGCAGCCGCGGACTTGGGGCCAACGTCCTGACTTTC
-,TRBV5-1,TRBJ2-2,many,CASSPPGHRNTGELFF,TGCGCCAGCAGCCCACCGGGACACCGAAACACCGGGGAGCTGTTTTTT
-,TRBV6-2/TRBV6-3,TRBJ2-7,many,CASSFLRGQNYEQYF,TGTGCCAGCAGCTTCCTACGGGGACAAAACTACGAGCAGTACTTC
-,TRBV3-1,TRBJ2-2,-,CASSQAGYPGELFF,TGTGCCAGCAGCCAAGCAGGGTATCCCGGGGAGCTGTTTTTT
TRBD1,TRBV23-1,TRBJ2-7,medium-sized,CASSQSDRENSYEQYF,TGCGCCAGCAGTCAATCCGACAGGGAAAATTCCTACGAGCAGTACTTC
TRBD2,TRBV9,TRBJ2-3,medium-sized,CASSVRGGGTDTQYF,TGTGCCAGCAGCGTGCGGGGGGGAGGGACCGATACGCAGTATTTT
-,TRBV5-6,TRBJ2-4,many,CASSFRDIQYF,TGTGCCAGCAGCTTTCGGGACATTCAGTACTTC
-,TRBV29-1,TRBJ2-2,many,CSVDRGTGELFF,TGCAGCGTTGACAGGGGCACCGGGGAGCTGTTTTTT
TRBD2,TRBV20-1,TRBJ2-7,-,CSARIAGVRYEQYF,TGCAGTGCTAGAATTGCGGGAGTCCGTTACGAGCAGTACTTC
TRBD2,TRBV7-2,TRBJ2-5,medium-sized,CASSPAGVQETQYF,TGTGCCAGCAGCCCAGCGGGGGTTCAAGAGACCCAGTACTTC
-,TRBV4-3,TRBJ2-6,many,CASSQDSGAGANVLTF,TGCGCCAGCAGCCAAGATTCGGGGGCTGGGGCCAACGTCCTGACTTTC
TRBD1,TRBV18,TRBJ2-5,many,CASSPEGAGPETQYF,TGTGCCAGCTCACCAGAGGGGGCCGGCCCAGAGACCCAGTACTTC
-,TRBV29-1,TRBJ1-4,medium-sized,CSVEEGAVEKLFF,TGCAGCGTTGAAGAAGGGGCAGTTGAAAAACTGTTTTTT
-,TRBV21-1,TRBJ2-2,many,CASSKVLLRGTGELFF,TGTGCCAGCAGCAAAGTACTATTGCGAGGGACCGGGGAGCTGTTTTTT
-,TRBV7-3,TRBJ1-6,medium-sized,CASSLQGSYNSPLHF,TGTGCCAGCAGCTTACAGGGCTCCTATAATTCACCCCTCCACTTT
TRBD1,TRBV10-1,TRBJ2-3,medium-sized,CASSVRQGATDTQYF,TGCGCCAGCAGTGTCCGACAGGGAGCCACAGATACGCAGTATTTT
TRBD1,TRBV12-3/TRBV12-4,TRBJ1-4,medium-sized,CASSSGQGFFATNEKLFF,TGTGCCAGCAGTTCGGGACAGGGATTTTTCGCAACTAATGAAAAACTGTTTTTT
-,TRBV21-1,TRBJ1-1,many,CASSKEKGLEGTEAFF,TGTGCCAGCAGCAAAGAGAAAGGGCTTGAGGGGACTGAAGCTTTCTTT
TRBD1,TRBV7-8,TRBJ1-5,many,CASSLLGRQGNQPQHF,TGTGCCAGCAGCTTATTGGGAAGACAGGGGAATCAGCCCCAGCATTTT
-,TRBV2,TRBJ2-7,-,CASSEAGNAYEQYF,TGTGCCAGCAGTGAAGCGGGTAACGCCTACGAGCAGTACTTC
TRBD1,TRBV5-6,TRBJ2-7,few,CASSPNRGYEQYF,TGTGCCAGCAGCCCGAACAGGGGCTACGAGCAGTACTTC
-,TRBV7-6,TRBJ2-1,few,CASSSEGLSYNEQFF,TGTGCCAGCAGCTCCGAGGGTCTCTCCTACAATGAGCAGTTCTTC
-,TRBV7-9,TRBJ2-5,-,CASSLGQWETQYF,TGTGCCAGCAGCTTAGGTCAATGGGAGACCCAGTACTTC
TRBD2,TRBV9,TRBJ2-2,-,CASSVQRGQGNTGELFF,TGTGCCAGCAGCGTTCAGCGGGGCCAAGGGAACACCGGGGAGCTGTTTTTT
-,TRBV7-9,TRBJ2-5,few,CASSFSRGGETQYF,TGTGCCAGCAGCTTCTCTCGGGGTGGAGAGACCCAGTACTTC
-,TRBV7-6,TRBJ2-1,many,CASSSVLGHTYNEQFF,TGTGCCAGCAGCTCCGTACTGGGGCACACCTACAATGAGCAGTTCTTC
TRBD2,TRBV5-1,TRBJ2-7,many,CASSPLAGTSERYEQYF,TGCGCCAGCAGCCCACTTGCCGGGACTAGCGAACGGTACGAGCAGTACTTC
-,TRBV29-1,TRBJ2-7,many,CSVFLGPYEQYF,TGCAGCGTCTTTTTGGGTCCCTACGAGCAGTACTTC
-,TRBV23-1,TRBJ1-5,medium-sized,CASSPRARGNQPQHF,TGCGCCAGCAGCCCTCGGGCCCGGGGAAATCAGCCCCAGCATTTT
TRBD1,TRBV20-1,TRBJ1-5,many,CSARPTGHQPQHF,TGCAGTGCTAGACCGACAGGGCATCAGCCCCAGCATTTT
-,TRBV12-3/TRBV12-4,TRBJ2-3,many,CASSHADGSTDTQYF,TGTGCCAGCAGTCACGCCGACGGAAGCACAGATACGCAGTATTTT